The T cell receptor (beta chain) described here comes from a study of OX40 agonist ivuxolimab in advanced cancers. Across the study: Patients in the trial were receiving intravenous ivuxolimab every 2 weeks, at doses of 0.01 to 10 mg/kg. Patients enrolled in dose escalation were diagnosed with hepatocellular carcinoma, melanoma, renal cell or head and neck cancer. Prior checkpoint blockade (anti-PD-1, anti-PD-L1 or anti-CTLA-4) was permitted; approximately 44% had it.

The V end was cut by 6 bases, the J end by 1 base, with 16 bases between. Looked up from germline, CDR1 is KGHSH and CDR2 is LQKENI. This CDR3 contains 15 residues. TCRdb's table, derived via immunoSEQ multiplex PCR, lists solely in-frame clones and lacks some. Found here are approximately 69,000 clones, 65% to 90% of them singletons; the top ten hold more than 0.95%. The timepoints at which blood was sampled were baseline, cycle 4 day 1, and cycle 7 day 1. Specimen: CD4+ or CD8+ T cells sorted from blood, collected in a trial of the OX40 agonist ivuxolimab. This clonotype was obtained from an adult with an advanced solid tumor such as melanoma, head and neck, liver or kidney cancer. The rearrangement links TRBV18 to TRBJ2-7; D uncertain. The CDR3, as DNA: TGTGCCAGCTCCAAATTCCGCGACAAATCCTACGAGCAGTACTTC. It translates to CASSKFRDKSYEQYF.